This T cell receptor (beta chain) was found in a study of regulatory T cells in long-lasting Graves disease (dated by TCRdb to the early 2020s). Context from the whole study: Newly diagnosed Graves' disease patients had taken antithyroid drugs for less than 3 months. Patients with persistent Graves' disease were compared with patients with newly diagnosed Graves' disease using TCR sequencing and RNA sequencing of peripheral blood. The study took place in China and was registered as a clinical trial. A total of 33 samples underwent TCR sequencing, from about 13 patients with persistent Graves' disease and approximately 20 patients with newly diagnosed Graves' disease.

The time point label, as the study defines it: newly diagnosed GD, antithyroid drugs for less than 3 months. For both TCR sequencing and RNA sequencing, RNA was extracted from PBMCs using TRIzol. The diagnosis of Graves' disease followed American Thyroid Association guidelines. The patients came from an endocrinology department in Xi'an, China. Each patient gave roughly 8.4 milliliters of peripheral blood, collected in an EDTA anticoagulant tube. Ficoll Paque Plus density gradient separation was used to isolate PBMCs, and no further T cell sorting was done. An Agilent 2100 Bioanalyzer and agarose gel were used to assess RNA quality, and a NanoDrop 2000 was used to measure RNA concentration. The investigation overall reported the following: Because the primary lesion, thyroid tissue, could not be accessed, the study looked at peripheral blood alone. Sequencing and analysis were restricted to the TCR beta chain. The small sample size was acknowledged by the authors as a limitation that may reduce accuracy. More public clonotypes were shared among persistent patients (about 2,800) than among newly diagnosed patients (approximately 930). Compared with newly diagnosed patients, persistent Graves' disease patients had lower TCR Shannon entropy and fewer highly expanded clones, which suggests clonal expansion.

Receptor libraries were prepared by multiplex PCR. TCRdb shows the sequencer as Illumina HiSeq 4000. To build TCR beta libraries, CDR3 regions were amplified by Arm-PCR using iRepertoire HTBI primers. PCR products were gel purified before sequencing. The study's own analysis went as follows. Gene usage analysis of CDR3 amino acid clonotypes used the roughly 60 TRBV and 11 to 15 TRBJ segments found across samples. Filtered high-quality paired reads were merged into contigs using COPE and FqMerger. Contigs were aligned with BLAST to IMGT TRBV, TRBD and TRBJ reference genes, and CDR3 was defined per IMGT. Highly expanded clones were defined as clonotypes with a frequency above 0.1%. Repertoire diversity was measured by Shannon entropy, and V-J evenness by the Gini coefficient. Public clonotypes were defined as clonotypes shared by more than one individual. TCRdb reworked the public reads: Q25 trimming with fastp, MiXCR clone assembly, productive beta chains retained. Rows are combined by CDR3 protein, so each entry shows the most common genes and DNA. Clone size and V and J calls follow TCRdb, not the original study. For this sample there are 360,000 or so distinct CDR3 sequences; approximately 10% appear just once. 18% of the sample belongs to the ten largest clones.

This clonotype was seen ten or more times. There is no known antigen for this receptor. Per-base qualities were not stored, and no clone one base away is much larger. In addition, the sample was reused for a study of T cells in Graves' hyperthyroidism and ophthalmopathy. From that second study: Graves' hyperthyroidism was defined as stable when no progression to ophthalmopathy occurred over 18 months of follow-up. Hyperthyroidism patients were newly diagnosed, had a disease duration of under 2 months, and were aged 18 to 65 years. Exclusion was applied to patients with uncontrolled infections, other autoimmune diseases, pregnancy or lactation. Diagnoses were established on the basis of clinical symptoms, serum thyroxine and TRAb, thyroid ultrasound, and orbital computed tomography. A first-round RT-PCR of the TCR CDR3 used the HTBI primer set with the Qiagen OneStep RT-PCR kit. Most expanded thyroid clonotypes (frequency above 0.001) were also detected in blood, a finding suggesting that blood repertoires may reflect thyroid immune responses. A model built on a 13 V-J signature distinguished ophthalmopathy from stable hyperthyroidism, reaching 85% to 90% sensitivity and around 82% specificity in cross-validation and 80%/75% in testing. In validation, progression to ophthalmopathy was predicted by the model with 70% to 71% sensitivity and around 76% specificity, a median of 6.5 months before onset. To identify distinguishing TCR V-J signatures, a discovery cohort of roughly 100 patients was used, comprising approximately 40 with Graves' ophthalmopathy and 57 with stable Graves' hyperthyroidism. Prospective prediction of ophthalmopathy was tested in an independent validation cohort consisting of about 19 hyperthyroidism patients and approximately 16 patients who later progressed to ophthalmopathy. The roughly 100 discovery patients were randomly divided into training and test sets at a 7:3 ratio. The study also compared thyroid tissue and blood T-cell repertoires from five or six Graves' hyperthyroidism patients. After sampling, hyperthyroidism patients received methimazole starting at 30 mg daily, and ophthalmopathy patients received high-dose intravenous methylprednisolone. Libraries were constructed in a second round of multiplex PCR, after which size selection and purification were carried out. Libraries were sequenced paired-end with 100 bp reads on an Illumina HiSeq2000. Raw data were processed with SOAPnuke, discarding reads with adapters, uncalled bases, mean Phred below 15, or no exact constant-primer or identifier match. COPE v1.2.5 was used to merge high-quality paired reads, and clonotypes were defined as unique nucleotide sequences. Clonotypes were aligned to IMGT TRBV, TRBD and TRBJ reference segments using MiTCR v1.1. Analysis was restricted to V-J combinations with a frequency above 0.0001, which covered approximately 99% of repertoires. A TCS score was defined as the ratio between F50 (clonal expansion) and ExV (chaos), using BLOSUM62-based TCRdist between CDR3 peptides within each V-J. Welch's t-statistics and random forest reduced fewer than 550 V-J features to roughly 13, which were used in a naive Bayes classifier (R e1071). Sample size was not statistically predetermined, and blinding of investigators to group allocation was not performed. According to the paper, TCR Vbeta CDR3 sequencing was carried out on 135 peripheral blood samples, which came from 40 to 45 ophthalmopathy, under 85 hyperthyroidism and 17 progressor patients.

The TCR sequence derives from a woman under 30 with Graves disease. Donor details come from another sample of the same person, matched by shared clones. The material was peripheral blood mononuclear cells (PBMCs), obtained at new diagnosis, from a patient treated with antithyroid drugs.

The nucleotides are TGTGCCAGCAGTTTCGCGGACAATGGCTACACCTTC. This codes for CASSFADNGYTF. This sequence uses TRBV12-3 or TRBV12-4 and TRBJ1-2; TRBD1 is a possible D gene, resting on 5 matching bases. The CDR3, cysteine through phenylalanine, is 12 amino acids long. Only the CDR3 DNA stays, 36 bases, in frame from base 1. V and J are truncated by 3 bases and 6 bases respectively, leaving an intervening sequence of 8 bases.